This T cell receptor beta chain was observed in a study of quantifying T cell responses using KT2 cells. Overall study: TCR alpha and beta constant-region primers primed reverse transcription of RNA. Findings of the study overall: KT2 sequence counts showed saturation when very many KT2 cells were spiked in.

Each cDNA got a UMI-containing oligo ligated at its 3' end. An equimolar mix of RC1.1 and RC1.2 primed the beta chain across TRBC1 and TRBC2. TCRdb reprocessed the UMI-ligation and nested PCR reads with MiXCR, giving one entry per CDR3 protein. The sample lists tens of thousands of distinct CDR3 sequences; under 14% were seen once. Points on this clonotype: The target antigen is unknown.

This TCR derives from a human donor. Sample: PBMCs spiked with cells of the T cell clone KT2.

The CDR3 sequence is CSATLAGGSTDTQYF. In DNA form, the CDR3 reads TGCAGTGCTACGCTAGCGGGGGGATCCACAGATACGCAGTATTTT. This chain links TRBV20-1 with TRBJ2-3; 11 bases match TRBD2. This CDR3 spans 15 amino acids. Trimming removed 4 bases from V and 2 bases from J; junction bases left unmatched: 5. From germline, CDR1 is DFQATT and CDR2 SNEGSKA (reference sequence).